The TCR beta chain described here comes from a study of T cell responses to AZD1222 COVID-19 vaccine. Looking at the study overall: Second-dose groups at about 4 or about 12 weeks were pooled.

Study conclusions and caveats: Seropositivity was recorded at baseline in only six AZD1222 recipients. Mapped onto spike, vaccine-associated CD4 TCRs spanned it and were dominant at 160-218 and 743-854. Mostly white British, mostly female donors; authors suggested clonal diversity may be underestimated.

With respect to this clone: Antigen unknown.

Assay used: immunoSEQ multiplex PCR; TCRdb lists only in-frame clones, some missing. The profile shows around 130,000 clones, approximately 94% of them singletons. This CDR3 has 14 residues. Germline loops: CDR1 SGHTA, CDR2 FQGNSA. V lost 4 bases, J lost 3 bases, and 13 bases lay in between. The receptor comes from an adult in good health. The sequenced sample was peripheral blood, obtained on day 0 of AZD1222 vaccination. This rearrangement joins TRBV7-2 to TRBJ2-7; D is perhaps TRBD1 or TRBD2 (5 bases each). CDR3 in DNA: TGTGCCAGCAGCTCCCCGGGACGCCTCTACGAGCAGTACTTC. It specifies CASSSPGRLYEQYF.